Included here is one TCR beta chain sequence, with context. Its antigen is not yet known. No clone much larger than this one lies a single base away; base qualities are absent. The same CDR3 is also encoded by other DNA sequences in this sample. Trimming at the junction amounts to 0 bases on V and 1 base on J, and the germline ends lie 4 bases apart. The CDR3 has 13 amino acids, counting the end cysteine and phenylalanine. Of all the DNA, just the CDR3 is kept, 39 bases in frame from base 1. According to the germline V gene, CDR1 reads SGDLS and CDR2 reads YYNGEE. Each donor gave one peripheral blood draw, averaging roughly 120 mL, which was collected into heparinised tubes. Using a panel that included CD45RO, CCR7, CD25, CD127, CD95 and CD27, naive, central memory, regulatory and stem cell-like memory CD4+ T cells were sorted on a BD FACSAria II. Purity was above 95% for every sorted population. PBMCs were separated immediately by Lymphoprep density gradient centrifugation and were stained directly, without being cultured. To minimize batch effects, samples were stained and sorted in pairs, one healthy donor with one patient per experiment.

The entire isolated RNA was reverse transcribed using the High Capacity cDNA Reverse Transcription Kit, and thus expressed TCRB transcripts were sequenced. Deep immunoSEQ sequencing was applied to naive, central memory and regulatory T cell samples, giving an average of roughly 3.5 million total reads per sample. Sorted cells were lysed in RLT buffer and RNA was extracted with DNase-treated RNeasy Micro or Mini kits, depending on cell number. Each cell subset was processed on its own to prevent cross-contamination, while patient and healthy donor samples were processed together. The immunoSEQ multiplex PCR was used to amplify TCRB sequences from cDNA, generating 87-bp fragments that spanned the CDR3 region. The amplicons were sequenced using the Illumina HiSeq platform. Per the source publication's procedure: Synthetic template baselines were used to correct PCR bias computationally, reads within Hamming distance 2 were collapsed together, and singletons that could not be merged were discarded. Reads were aligned against IMGT so that V, D and J genes, CDR3 length and insertions or deletions at six rearrangement sites could be assigned. Within each subset, clonotype counts were normalized to sorted cell number, after which true diversity and Gini coefficients were computed with the tcR R package. The overlap coefficient, calculated on TCRB nucleotide sequences, was used to quantify repertoire sharing. Out-of-frame TCRB sequences from naive cells were analyzed to stand in for the pre-selection repertoire. TCRdb took over this immuneACCESS table, retaining in-frame rearrangements with V and J assigned. Such tables are incomplete; in checked studies, under half of the missing clones stem from an unresolved V gene, and the remainder is unexplained. Clone size and the V and J calls come from that table; the DNA yielded D and trimming. For this sample there are some 410,000 clones; around 10% appear just once. 0.046% of the sample comes from the top ten.

The source of the sample is a study of beta chain features in type 1 diabetes (dated by TCRdb to the late 2010s). A note on the overall study: Patients and healthy donors did not differ in mean age, gender distribution, total cell number or subset yield. The study compared the TCRB repertoires of sorted circulating CD4+ T cell subsets in recently diagnosed type 1 diabetes patients with those in matched healthy donors. A total of roughly 100 million sorted cells were examined across all samples, and the number of cells per subset was strongly correlated with RNA yield. Regulatory and stem cell-like memory subsets were obtained from only 8 patients and roughly 8 healthy donors, while naive and central memory subsets were obtained from all 30 or so donors. Overall results and qualifications from the work: Sequencing cDNA rather than genomic DNA could over-represent highly expressing activated cells, although activation and CD3 levels did not differ between groups. PCR may preferentially amplify shorter templates, but because patient and control samples were amplified and corrected together, any resulting skew would affect both groups equally. Because the HLA sub-analyses included only small numbers of individuals, any influence of HLA type on TCRB rearrangement was left unresolved. A moderate but significant shortening of TCRB CDR3 length was observed in type 1 diabetes patients in all four CD4+ subsets. Naive, central memory and regulatory TCRB repertoires appeared more similar among patients than among healthy donors. At VDJ recombination sites, type 1 diabetes patients had fewer insertions and more deleted nucleotides, which implies abnormalities in thymic rearrangement.

The sample taken for sequencing was naive CD4+ T cells from blood. The sample's cell subset or site label, in plain terms: true naive CD4+ T cells. The sequence links TRBV9 to TRBJ1-2; too little of a D gene remains to name it. The sequence was obtained from a young woman in good health. The CDR3 is CASSVDGNYGYTF. The DNA sequence is TGTGCCAGCAGCGTAGACGGTAACTATGGCTACACCTTC.